This paragraph covers one T cell receptor (beta chain) sequence. This sample stems from a study of blood T cell repertoires in COVID-19. Study-level information: Sites across the United States, Italy and Spain contributed samples from acute and convalescent COVID-19. T cells, B-cell-depleted T cells, or PBMCs provided the cDNA or gDNA that served as material.

Enrolment of Seattle patients took place during active infection, and they were followed longitudinally. As originally analysed: Reference gene primer amplification in the assay estimated nucleated cell counts. TCRdb's copy holds only in-frame clones and misses some; the assay was immunoSEQ multiplex PCR. That table supplies the V and J calls and clone size; D and trimming were determined from the DNA. The table has 150,000 to 200,000 clones, 70% to 90% seen once. The sample was peripheral blood. This receptor was identified in an older woman with COVID-19, enrolled during active disease.

The CDR3 reads CASSLSGSPGDNEQFF. The CDR3, as DNA: TGCGCCAGCAGCCTTAGCGGGAGCCCAGGTGACAATGAGCAGTTCTTC. The V and J genes are TRBV4-1 and TRBJ2-1; 9 bases align to TRBD2. Looked up from germline, CDR1 is MGHRA and CDR2 is YSYEKL. The J segment lost 5 bases and the V segment lost 4 bases, leaving 9 bases of the junction unmatched. This CDR3 region has 16 residues.